The subject of this entry is one TCR beta chain. The antigen remains undetermined. This record comes from a study of cytomegalovirus exposure and HLA in healthy donors. The donors were part of the roughly 110-subject validation cohort, which stood apart from the approximately 700-subject first cohort. Libraries were prepared by immunoSEQ multiplex PCR; TCRdb keeps only in-frame clonotypes and omits some of them. This repertoire shows roughly 80,000 clones, approximately 91% found once; its top ten account for about 2.2%. Germline CDR1 reads MNHEY; CDR2 reads SVGAGI. With 7 bases removed from V and 0 bases from J, the gap between germline ends came to 12 bases. The CDR3 length is 14 residues. Study-level findings and limits: Despite most TCR sequences being rare, some public TCRs occurred in many donors.

The specimen was PBMCs. The source of this sequence is a man aged 25-40 years in good health and CMV-seronegative. The chain couples TRBV6-5 to TRBJ2-5; D perhaps matches TRBD1 (6 bases). This CDR3 reads CASTQRGYQETQYF. CDR3 nucleotides: TGTGCCAGCACCCAAAGGGGGTACCAAGAGACCCAGTACTTC.